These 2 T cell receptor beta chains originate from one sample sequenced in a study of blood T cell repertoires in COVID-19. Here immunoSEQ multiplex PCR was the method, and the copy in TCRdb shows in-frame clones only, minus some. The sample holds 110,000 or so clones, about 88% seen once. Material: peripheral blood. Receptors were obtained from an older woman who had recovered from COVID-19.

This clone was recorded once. The CDR3 DNA reads as TGTGCCAGCAGCCGGGACACATCAAGTGGAAACACCATATATTTT. Encoded protein: CASSRDTSSGNTIYF. The V gene is TRBV6-5, the J gene TRBJ1-3; D might be TRBD1 (6 bases). Germline lookup yields CDR1 MNHEY and CDR2 SVGAGI. The CDR3 is 15 amino acids. V lost 6 bases and J 3 bases, leaving 15 bases between the germline ends.

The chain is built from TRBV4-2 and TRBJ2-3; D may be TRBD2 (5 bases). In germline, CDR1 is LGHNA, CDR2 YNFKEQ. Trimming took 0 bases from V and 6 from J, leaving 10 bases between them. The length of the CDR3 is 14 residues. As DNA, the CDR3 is TGTGCCAGCAGCCAAGAAGCGAAGCGGGATACGCAGTATTTT. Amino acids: CASSQEAKRDTQYF.